This T cell receptor beta chain derives from a study of OX40 agonist ivuxolimab in advanced cancers. Study-level background: The mean age was about 61 years, ranging from about 23 to 85, with around four fifths of participants male.

Method: immunoSEQ multiplex PCR; TCRdb's copy keeps in-frame clones and lacks some. The sample records 150,000 to 180,000 clones, around 94% being singletons. The cohort excluded patients with autoimmune disease history or systemic immunosuppression. General study points: Circulating CD4+ and CD8+ T cells showed clonal expansion by week 6 at 0.1 to 3.0 mg/kg. The specificity for antigen of the expanded peripheral T cells was not determined.

Concerning this clone itself: The antigen is undetermined.

Germline V lookup: CDR1 KGHSH, CDR2 LQKENI. V lost 10 bases, J lost 6 bases, and 18 bases lay in between. The CDR3 sequence is 13 residues long. The source material was CD4+ or CD8+ T cells sorted from blood, sampled in a trial of the OX40 agonist ivuxolimab. The V and J genes are TRBV18 and TRBJ1-1, with D possibly TRBD1 on 5 matching bases. The sequence was collected from an adult with an advanced solid tumor such as melanoma, head and neck, liver or kidney cancer. DNA of the CDR3: TGTGCCACCGCGGGGGGTATGGAGTCTGAAGCTTTCTTT. Amino acid sequence: CATAGGMESEAFF. Complete variable domain (other parts from reference TRBV18 and TRBJ1-1): NAGVMQNPRHLVRRRGQEARLRCSPMKGHSHVYWYRQLPEEGLKFMVYLQKENIIDESGMPKERFSAEFPKEGPSILRIQQVVRGDSAAYFCATAGGMESEAFFGQGTRLTVV.